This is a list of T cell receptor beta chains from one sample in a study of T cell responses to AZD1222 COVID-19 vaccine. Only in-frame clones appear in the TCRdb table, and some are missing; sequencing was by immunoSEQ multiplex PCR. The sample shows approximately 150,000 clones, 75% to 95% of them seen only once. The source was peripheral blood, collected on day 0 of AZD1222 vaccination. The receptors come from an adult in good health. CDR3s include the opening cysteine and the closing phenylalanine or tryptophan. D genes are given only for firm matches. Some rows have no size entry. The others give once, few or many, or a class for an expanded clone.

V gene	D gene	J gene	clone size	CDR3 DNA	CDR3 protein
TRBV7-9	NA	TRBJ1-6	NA	TGTGCCAGCAGCTTAGCCCCCCGGAGTTCACCCCTCCACTTT	CASSLAPRSSPLHF
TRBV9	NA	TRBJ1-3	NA	TGTGCCAGCAGCCATTACGCCGGCCAGGTCTCTGGAAACACCATATATTTT	CASSHYAGQVSGNTIYF
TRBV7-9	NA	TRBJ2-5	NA	TGTGCCAGCAGCTCCGGGGAGTGGGCCACCCAGTACTTC	CASSSGEWATQYF
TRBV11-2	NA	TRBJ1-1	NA	TGTGCCAGCAGCTTAATGGGAGGAGACACTGAAGCTTTCTTT	CASSLMGGDTEAFF
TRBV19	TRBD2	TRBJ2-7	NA	TGTGCCAGTAGTACCGGACTAGCGGGGGTCCACGAGCAGTACTTC	CASSTGLAGVHEQYF
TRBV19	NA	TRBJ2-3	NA	TGTGCCAGTAGTATGGCCGTGCGGGCTAGCACAGATACGCAGTATTTT	CASSMAVRASTDTQYF
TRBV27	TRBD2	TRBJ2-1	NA	TGTGCCACCCTTAGCGGGAGCGGTGAGCAGTTCTTC	CATLSGSGEQFF
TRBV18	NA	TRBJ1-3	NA	TGTGCCAGCTCATGGGAAGGCCTGGGCTCTGGAAACACCATATATTTT	CASSWEGLGSGNTIYF
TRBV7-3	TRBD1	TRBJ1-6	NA	TGTGCCAGCAGCACAACAGGGGGTAATTCACCCCTCCACTTT	CASSTTGGNSPLHF
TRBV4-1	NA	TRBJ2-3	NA	TGCGCCAGCAGCCAAGTCCTCGCGGGAACAGATACGCAGTATTTT	CASSQVLAGTDTQYF
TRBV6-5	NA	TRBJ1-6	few	TGTGCCAGCAGCCCCCCGGGGTCCTATAATTCACCCCTCCACTTT	CASSPPGSYNSPLHF
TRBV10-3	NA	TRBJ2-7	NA	TGTGCCATCAGTTCAGGACGGTCCGAGGTCCACGAGCAGTACTTC	CAISSGRSEVHEQYF
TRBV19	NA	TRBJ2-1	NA	TGTGCCAGTAGTATTTCCCAAGGGGACTTCTTGTCTGGGAATGAGCAGTTCTTC	CASSISQGDFLSGNEQFF
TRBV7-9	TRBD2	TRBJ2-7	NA	TGTGCCAGCAGCGATCCGGAGGGCGGGACTACTACGAGGGAGCAGTACTTC	CASSDPEGGTTTREQYF
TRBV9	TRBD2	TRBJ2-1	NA	TGTGCCAGCAGCGTAGAAGGTGGGAGGGTAGTCCCTGAGCAGTTCTTC	CASSVEGGRVVPEQFF
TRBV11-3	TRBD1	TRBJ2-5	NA	TGTGCCAGCAGCCCCGGGACAGGGGGCCCTTGGACCCAGTACTTC	CASSPGTGGPWTQYF
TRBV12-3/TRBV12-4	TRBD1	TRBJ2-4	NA	TGTGCCAGCAGTTTGGACAGGGGAAACATTCAGTACTTC	CASSLDRGNIQYF
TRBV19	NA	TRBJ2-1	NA	TGTGCCAGTAGTATGATCCCTTCCTACAATGAGCAGTTCTTC	CASSMIPSYNEQFF
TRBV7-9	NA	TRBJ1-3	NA	TGTGCCAGCTTTCTGTGGTCAGGGTGGATTAACTCTGGAAACACCATATATTTT	CASFLWSGWINSGNTIYF
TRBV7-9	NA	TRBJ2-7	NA	TGTGCCAGCAGCGCAGGGACTGCCTACGAGCAGTACTTC	CASSAGTAYEQYF
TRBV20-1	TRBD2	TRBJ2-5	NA	TGCAGTGCTAGTCCGGGACTAGCGGCCGGGACCCAGTACTTC	CSASPGLAAGTQYF
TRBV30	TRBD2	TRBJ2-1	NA	TGTGCCTGCGCCCCGCTAGCGGGAGTTAAGAATGAGCAGTTCTTC	CACAPLAGVKNEQFF
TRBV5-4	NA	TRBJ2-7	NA	TGTGCCAGCAGCTTGGGGGAGGGGGGTGTAGCGGGCCACGAGCAGTACTTC	CASSLGEGGVAGHEQYF
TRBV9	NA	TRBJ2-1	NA	TGTGCCAGCAGCGTAAGTCTGTACAATGAGCAGTTCTTC	CASSVSLYNEQFF
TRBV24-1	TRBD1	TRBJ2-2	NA	TGTGCCACCAGCCTACACCGGGACAGGGCCGGGGAGCTGTTTTTT	CATSLHRDRAGELFF
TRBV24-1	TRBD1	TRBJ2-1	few	TGTGCCACCAGTGACCCAAGGGACAGCTACAATGAGCAGTTCTTC	CATSDPRDSYNEQFF
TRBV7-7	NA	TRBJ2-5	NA	TGTGCCAGCAGCCCCCAACCCCGAGAGACCCAGTACTTC	CASSPQPRETQYF
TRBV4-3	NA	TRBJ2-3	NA	TGCGCCAGCAGCCAAGGGGCACTGGGCGCCACAGATACGCAGTATTTT	CASSQGALGATDTQYF
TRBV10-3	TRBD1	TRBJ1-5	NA	TGTGCCATCAGTGATGGGGACAGACTTTATAGCAATCAGCCCCAGCATTTT	CAISDGDRLYSNQPQHF
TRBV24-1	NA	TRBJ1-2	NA	TGTGCCACCAGTGAATCGGACAGACCTGGCTACACCTTC	CATSESDRPGYTF
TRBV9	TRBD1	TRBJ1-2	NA	TGTGCCAGCAGCGCCGGGACAGGGGCGTCTTATGGCTACACCTTC	CASSAGTGASYGYTF
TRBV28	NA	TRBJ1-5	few	TGTGCCAGCAGTCTTGCCGACAGTAGCAATCAGCCCCAGCATTTT	CASSLADSSNQPQHF
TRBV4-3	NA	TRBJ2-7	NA	TGCGCCAGCAGCCAAGATCCCAGGGTGGGGGAGCAGTACTTC	CASSQDPRVGEQYF
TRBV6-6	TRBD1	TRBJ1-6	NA	TGTGCCAGCACCGATAGAGGACAGGCCGGAACTTCACCCCTCCACTTT	CASTDRGQAGTSPLHF
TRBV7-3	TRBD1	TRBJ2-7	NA	TGTGCCAGCAGCCCACATGGGACAGGCTCCTACGAGCAGTACTTC	CASSPHGTGSYEQYF
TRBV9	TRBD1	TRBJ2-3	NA	TGTGCCAGCAGCGCGGGACAGGAGATGGATACGCAGTATTTT	CASSAGQEMDTQYF
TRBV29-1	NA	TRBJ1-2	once	TGCAGCGTGCTAACCCGGGGAGGGGTGAAAGGGAAGGGCTACACCTTC	CSVLTRGGVKGKGYTF